Below are 23 T cell receptor beta chains sequenced from a single sample in a study of response to subunit inactivated influenza vaccine. TCRdb called the RT-PCR reads again in MiXCR, with one record for every CDR3 protein. The data hold about 520,000 distinct CDR3 sequences, with around 25% observed a single time. The sequencing here drew on CD4+ T cells sorted from PBMCs, taken 5 to 6 days after vaccination. The receptors here all came from a middle-aged man who received an inactivated influenza vaccine.

This chain joins TRBV20-1 and TRBJ2-5, with D perhaps given as TRBD1 or TRBD2 (5 bases each). The germline V gene encodes CDR1 DFQATT and CDR2 SNEGSKA (reference sequence). This CDR3 is 14 amino acids long. V shed 0 bases and J shed 5 bases, with 13 bases lying between them. The CDR3 DNA is TGCAGTGCTAGAGACCGGGCCTGGGGGGAGACCCAGTACTTC. Translated, it gives CSARDRAWGETQYF.

The gene calls are TRBV10-1 and TRBJ2-2; D is unresolved. The CDR3 spans 15 residues. The V and J ends lost 6 bases and 0 bases respectively, with 11 bases between them. Germline assignment: CDR1 WNHNN and CDR2 SYGVQD (reference sequence). Here the CDR3 DNA reads TGCGCCAGCAGCGCAGGAATTTCGAACACCGGGGAGCTGTTTTTT. It encodes CASSAGISNTGELFF.

This clonotype was seen a few times. The chain combines TRBV12-3 or TRBV12-4 with TRBJ2-1; D might be TRBD2 (5 bases). With 4 bases removed from V and 5 bases from J, the gap between germline ends came to 12 bases. The CDR3 loop spans 14 amino acids. CDR3: CASSSYNGDNEQFF. As DNA, the CDR3 is TGTGCCAGCAGTTCATATAACGGGGACAATGAGCAGTTCTTC.

Only a few counts were recorded for this clonotype. The chain has TRBV29-1 and TRBJ2-7, with D perhaps given as TRBD1 or TRBD2 (5 bases each). This CDR3 region has 14 residues. Germline lookup yields CDR1 SQVTM and CDR2 ANQGSEA. The germline V and J ends were trimmed by 1 base and 2 bases, with 12 bases remaining between them. The CDR3 DNA is TGCAGCGTTGAAGTGTTGGGGGTGCCCTACGAGCAGTACTTC. This encodes CSVEVLGVPYEQYF.

This clonotype appeared a single time. At one boundary the junction diverges from the germline segment, which might be a read error. V is TRBV5-1 and J is TRBJ2-5; D is unresolved. Per germline, CDR1 SGHRS and CDR2 YFSETQ. The CDR3 contains 15 residues. CDR3 bases: TGCGCCAGCAGCGGAACCGGAGACGATCAAGATACCCAGTACTTC. It is translated as CASSGTGDDQDTQYF.

This clonotype was seen a few times. V is TRBV7-8 and J is TRBJ1-5, with 12 bases identical to TRBD1. Trimming at V came to 5 bases and at J to 5 bases, leaving 4 bases not matched to a gene. This CDR3 contains 15 residues. Germline V CDR1 and CDR2: SGHVS, FQNEAQ. This CDR3 is CASSRDRGRHQPQHF. The CDR3 region has the DNA TGTGCCAGCAGCCGGGACAGGGGGCGTCATCAGCCCCAGCATTTT.

The rearrangement joins TRBV6-7 to TRBJ2-1, with TRBD2 as a possible D gene (6 bases). TRBV6-7 is labeled an ORF, and its function is uncertain. The CDR3 sequence is 15 residues long. The CDR3 loop is CLAMGGVAGRNEQFF. The CDR3 DNA reads TGTTTAGCGATGGGAGGAGTAGCAGGCCGGAATGAGCAGTTCTTC.

The rearrangement uses TRBV29-1 and TRBJ1-2; no definite D call. Trimming stripped 2 bases from V and 3 bases from J, with 13 bases between. The CDR3 spans 14 residues. Germline CDR1 SQVTM, CDR2 ANQGSEA. CDR3 coding DNA: TGCAGCGTTGAATCCTACGGCGGTGACTATGGCTACACCTTC. It specifies CSVESYGGDYGYTF.

The rearrangement joins TRBV3-1 to TRBJ2-1; possibly TRBD2 for D (6 bases). The V gene's germline CDR1 is LGHDT and CDR2 YNNKEL (reference sequence). The V gene lost 1 base and the J gene lost 12 bases, with 13 bases spanning the gap. The length of the CDR3 is 13 residues. The CDR3 loop is CASSQGTTAAQFF. The CDR3 DNA is TGTGCCAGCAGCCAAGGGACTACAGCCGCGCAGTTCTTC.

Here the CDR3 reads CASSLVDYSYEQYF. CDR3 nucleotide sequence: TGCGCCAGCAGCTTGGTTGACTACTCCTACGAGCAGTACTTC. V usage is TRBV5-1 and J usage is TRBJ2-7; TRBD2 might be the D (5 bases). The CDR3 has 14 amino acids. Germline V gene lookup returns CDR1 SGHRS and CDR2 YFSETQ. Trimming took 0 bases from V and 0 from J, leaving 7 bases between them.

This chain connects TRBV6-2 or TRBV6-3 to TRBJ1-6, with 7 bases matching TRBD1. The CDR3 runs to 17 residues. Germline CDR1 MNHEY, CDR2 SVGEGT. Trimming cost V 4 bases and J 0 bases; bases outside gene matches: 6. CDR3 amino acids: CASSSGQESSYNSPLHF. The CDR3 DNA follows: TGTGCCAGCAGTTCCGGACAGGAAAGCTCCTATAATTCACCCCTCCACTTT.

This clonotype came up many times. This chain joins TRBV19 and TRBJ2-7; D gene unclear. With 7 bases removed from V and 7 bases from J, the gap between germline ends came to 17 bases. Germline CDR1 is LNHDA and CDR2 is SQIVND (reference sequence). This CDR3 is built from 13 residues. CDR3 in amino acids: CASTGPERSEQYF. CDR3 bases: TGTGCCAGTACCGGGCCCGAAAGGAGTGAGCAGTACTTC.

The rearrangement joins TRBV5-1 to TRBJ2-3; 15 bases align to TRBD2. With V trimmed by 4 bases and J by 5 bases, 8 bases remained unmatched. The CDR3 has 17 amino acids. Germline V lookup: CDR1 SGHRS, CDR2 YFSETQ. The CDR3 region is CASSQRTSGRAIDTQYF. The CDR3 region has the DNA TGCGCCAGCAGCCAGAGGACTAGCGGGAGGGCTATAGATACGCAGTATTTT. The full variable domain, with the rest looked up from reference TRBV5-1 and TRBJ2-3, is KAGVTQTPRYLIKTRGQQVTLSCSPISGHRSVSWYQQTPGQGLQFLFEYFSETQRNKGNFPGRFSGRQFSNSRSEMNVSTLELGDSALYLCASSQRTSGRAIDTQYFGPGTRLTVL.

This clonotype was picked up a small number of times. The rearrangement uses TRBV7-2 and TRBJ1-2; no definite D call. V gave up 0 bases and J gave up 4 bases, with 15 bases separating them. The CDR3 consists of 16 residues. Germline V gene sequence: CDR1 SGHTA, CDR2 FQGNSA. This chain's CDR3 is CASSLATAGGVYGYTF. The CDR3 DNA reads TGTGCCAGCAGCTTAGCAACGGCTGGAGGAGTCTATGGCTACACCTTC.

This clonotype was picked up a small number of times. The V and J genes are TRBV12-3 or TRBV12-4 and TRBJ2-5; 8 bases match TRBD1. This CDR3 comprises 15 residues. V was clipped by 2 bases and J by 6 bases; unmatched bases: 8. CDR3 region: CASSLPRGTGKTQYF. The CDR3 bases are TGTGCCAGCAGTTTACCCCGCGGGACAGGCAAGACCCAGTACTTC.

The table lists this clonotype with a count of one. V usage is TRBV20-1 and J usage is TRBJ2-1, with unresolved D. CDR1 is DFQATT and CDR2 is SNEGSKA in the germline V gene (reference sequence). Trimming shortened V by 4 bases and J by 2 bases, and 9 bases separated the two germline ends. The CDR3 runs to 13 residues. The CDR3 sequence: CSATGETYNEQFF. The CDR3 nucleotides read TGCAGTGCTACTGGGGAAACCTACAATGAGCAGTTCTTC.

V is TRBV25-1 and J is TRBJ1-2; possibly TRBD1 for D (5 bases). Germline lookup yields CDR1 MGHDK and CDR2 SYGVNS. V was cut by 4 bases and J by 2 bases, with 14 bases left in between. This CDR3 spans 15 amino acids. CDR3 coding DNA: TGTGCCAGCAGTGGCAGGGTGGTCTCAAACTATGGCTACACCTTC. Amino acids: CASSGRVVSNYGYTF.

V and J are TRBV20-1 and TRBJ2-7, with D perhaps given as TRBD1 or TRBD2 (5 bases each). Germline assignment: CDR1 DFQATT and CDR2 SNEGSKA (reference sequence). Deletions cut 5 bases from V and 3 bases from J, with 20 bases between. This CDR3 is built from 15 residues. In nucleotides, the CDR3 is TGCAGTGCTTTCCCGGAAGAGCCGGGGCGCTACGAGCAGTACTTC. This encodes CSAFPEEPGRYEQYF.

This clonotype turned up a few times. The V and J genes are TRBV20-1 and TRBJ2-1; 8 nucleotides line up with TRBD1. After removal of 8 bases from V and 6 bases from J, the junction contained 9 bases not matched to a gene. This CDR3 is 13 amino acids long. From germline, CDR1 is DFQATT and CDR2 SNEGSKA (reference sequence). The CDR3 region has the DNA TGCAGTCCCCGCAGGGGGCATGTCAATGAGCAGTTCTTC. Translating it yields CSPRRGHVNEQFF.

The rearrangement uses TRBV7-9 and TRBJ2-3; possibly TRBD1 for D (5 bases). CDR1 SEHNR and CDR2 FQNEAQ come from the germline V gene (reference sequence). This CDR3 is built from 12 residues. V was shortened by 5 bases and J by 9 bases, with 12 bases between the two germline ends. The CDR3 DNA reads as TGTGCCAGCAGCGAAGGGGCAGGGACGCAGTATTTT. Protein product: CASSEGAGTQYF.

This clonotype showed up just a few times. This chain's CDR3 is CASRHHTGRGGYTF. CDR3 in DNA: TGTGCCAGCAGACACCATACAGGGCGCGGTGGCTACACCTTC. V gene TRBV12-3 or TRBV12-4 combines with J gene TRBJ1-2; a possible D gene is TRBD1 (6 bases). CDR3 length: 14 amino acids. The V and J ends lost 6 bases and 7 bases respectively, with 18 bases between them.

This rearrangement joins TRBV4-2 to TRBJ1-1, with TRBD1 matching over 9 bases. The germline gives CDR1 LGHNA, CDR2 YNFKEQ. With V trimmed by 1 base and J by 0 bases, 3 bases remained unmatched. The CDR3 spans 16 residues. Written as DNA, the CDR3 is TGTGCCAGCAGCCAAGCCGGACAGGGGTTGAACACTGAAGCTTTCTTT. Protein product: CASSQAGQGLNTEAFF.

This clonotype has a handful of counts. The chain joins TRBV20-1 to TRBJ1-1; tentatively, D is TRBD1 (5 bases). Between the trimmed V and J ends, which lost 6 bases and 1 base, there was a span of 18 bases. The length of the CDR3 is 15 residues. Germline V gene lookup returns CDR1 DFQATT and CDR2 SNEGSKA (reference sequence). CDR3: CSAAFIKTANTEAFF. CDR3 in DNA: TGCAGTGCCGCATTTATTAAGACAGCGAACACTGAAGCTTTCTTT.